The rows below give T cell receptor beta chains drawn from one sample of a study of early T cells in non-severe SARS-CoV-2 infection. TCRdb analysed the 5' RACE reads with MiXCR anew, one entry per CDR3 protein. The repertoire holds around 30,000 distinct CDR3 sequences, with about 4% as singletons. Sequenced sample: whole blood. The receptors here all came from an adult who was a healthcare worker with PCR-confirmed SARS-CoV-2 infection or an uninfected control (not recorded which). Both conserved end residues are part of each CDR3. The order of the fields is J gene, clone size, V gene, D gene, CDR3 protein, CDR3 DNA. The D gene is left open where the match is weak. Not all rows give a size; the values are once, few, many and, for expanded clones, a class.

>TRBJ1-4|many|TRBV15|.
CATSRDLPFLEKLFF
TGTGCCACCAGCAGAGACTTGCCCTTCCTTGAAAAACTGTTTTTT
>TRBJ2-2|.|TRBV25-1|.
CASSEGSRTGELFF
TGTGCCAGCTCCGAAGGAAGCAGGACCGGGGAGCTGTTTTTT
>TRBJ2-3|many|TRBV2|.
CASSGNPGSTDTQYF
TGTGCCAGCAGTGGTAACCCGGGAAGCACAGATACGCAGTATTTT
>TRBJ1-3|many|TRBV12-3/TRBV12-4|.
CASSFGESGNTIYF
TGTGCCAGCAGTTTTGGGGAATCTGGAAACACCATATATTTT
>TRBJ1-1|many|TRBV20-1|.
CSATGKNTEAFF
TGCAGTGCTACCGGGAAAAACACTGAAGCTTTCTTT
>TRBJ2-7|many|TRBV6-5|TRBD2
CASRTGGRSYEQYF
TGTGCCAGCAGAACGGGGGGTCGTTCCTACGAGCAGTACTTC
>TRBJ2-1|.|TRBV6-4|TRBD2
CASSGGLAGVSEQFF
TGTGCCAGCAGTGGGGGACTAGCGGGAGTAAGTGAGCAGTTCTTC
>TRBJ1-4|many|TRBV15|.
CATSPPGGNAEKLFF
TGTGCCACCAGCCCCCCGGGAGGTAACGCTGAAAAACTGTTTTTT
>TRBJ2-7|many|TRBV7-2|.
CASSLRPSPSYEQYF
TGTGCCAGCAGCTTACGACCATCCCCTTCCTACGAGCAGTACTTC
>TRBJ1-5|many|TRBV5-4|.
CASSLGGERGQPQHF
TGTGCCAGCAGCTTGGGCGGGGAGAGGGGTCAGCCCCAGCATTTT
>TRBJ2-2|many|TRBV2|TRBD1
CASWDRGNGELFF
TGTGCCAGCTGGGACAGGGGGAACGGGGAGCTGTTTTTT
>TRBJ2-2|many|TRBV18|.
CASSLGAGVNTGELFF
TGTGCCAGCTCACTCGGGGCAGGGGTGAACACCGGGGAGCTGTTTTTT
>TRBJ2-3|many|TRBV20-1|TRBD1
CSRRGRDTQYF
TGCAGTCGTAGGGGGCGAGATACGCAGTATTTT